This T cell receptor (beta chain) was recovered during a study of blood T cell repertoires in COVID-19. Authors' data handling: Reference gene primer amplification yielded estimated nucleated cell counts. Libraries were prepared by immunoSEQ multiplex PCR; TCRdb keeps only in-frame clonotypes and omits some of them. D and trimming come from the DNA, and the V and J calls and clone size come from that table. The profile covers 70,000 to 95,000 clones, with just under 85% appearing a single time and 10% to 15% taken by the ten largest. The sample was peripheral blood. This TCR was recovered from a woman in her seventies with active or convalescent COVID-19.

The CDR3: CASSLALDRGGETQYF. The CDR3 nucleotides read TGCGCCAGCAGCTTGGCCCTTGACAGGGGTGGAGAGACCCAGTACTTC. J is TRBJ2-5 and V is TRBV5-1, with 8 positions matching TRBD1. Germline V gives CDR1 SGHRS, CDR2 YFSETQ. There are 16 residues in the CDR3. The ends lost 0 bases at V and 4 bases at J; junction bases unmatched: 8.